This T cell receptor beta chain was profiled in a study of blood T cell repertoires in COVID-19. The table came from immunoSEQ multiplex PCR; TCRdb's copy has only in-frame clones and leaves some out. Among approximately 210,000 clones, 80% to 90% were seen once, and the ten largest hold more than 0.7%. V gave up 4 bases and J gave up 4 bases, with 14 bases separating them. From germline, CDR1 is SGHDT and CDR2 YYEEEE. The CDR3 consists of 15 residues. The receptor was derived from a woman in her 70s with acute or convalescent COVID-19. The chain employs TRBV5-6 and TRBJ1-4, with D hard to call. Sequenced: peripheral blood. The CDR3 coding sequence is TGTGCCAGCAGCCCCTGGAGGTTGAGTAATGAAAAACTGTTTTTT. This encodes CASSPWRLSNEKLFF.